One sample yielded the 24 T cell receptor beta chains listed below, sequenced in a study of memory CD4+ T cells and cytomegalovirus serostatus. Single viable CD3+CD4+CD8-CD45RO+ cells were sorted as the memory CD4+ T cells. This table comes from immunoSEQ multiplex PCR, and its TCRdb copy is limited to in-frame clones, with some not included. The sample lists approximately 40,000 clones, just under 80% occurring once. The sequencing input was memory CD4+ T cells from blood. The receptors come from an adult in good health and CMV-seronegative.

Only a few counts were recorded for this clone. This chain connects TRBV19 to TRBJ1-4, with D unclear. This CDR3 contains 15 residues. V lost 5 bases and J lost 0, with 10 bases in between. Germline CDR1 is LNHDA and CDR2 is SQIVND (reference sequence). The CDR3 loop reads CASSLGLATNEKLFF. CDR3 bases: TGTGCCAGTAGTCTCGGCCTTGCAACTAATGAAAAACTGTTTTTT.

CDR3 amino acids: CASSVRSGALSGNTIYF. The CDR3 nucleotides are TGTGCCAGCAGCGTAAGGTCGGGAGCCCTCTCTGGAAACACCATATATTTT. This rearrangement joins TRBV9 to TRBJ1-3; D is uncertain. CDR3 length: 17 amino acids. Trimming shortened V by 1 base and J by 0 bases, and 14 bases separated the two germline ends. Germline V gene data show CDR1 as SGDLS and CDR2 as YYNGEE.

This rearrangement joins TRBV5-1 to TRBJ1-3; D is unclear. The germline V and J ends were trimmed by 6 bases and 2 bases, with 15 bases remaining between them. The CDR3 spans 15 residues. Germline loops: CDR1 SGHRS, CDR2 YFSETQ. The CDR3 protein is CASIRDNTPGNTIYF. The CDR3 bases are TGCGCCAGCATCCGAGACAATACCCCTGGAAACACCATATATTTT. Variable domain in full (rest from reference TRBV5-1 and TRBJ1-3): KAGVTQTPRYLIKTRGQQVTLSCSPISGHRSVSWYQQTPGQGLQFLFEYFSETQRNKGNFPGRFSGRQFSNSRSEMNVSTLELGDSALYLCASIRDNTPGNTIYFGEGSWLTVV.

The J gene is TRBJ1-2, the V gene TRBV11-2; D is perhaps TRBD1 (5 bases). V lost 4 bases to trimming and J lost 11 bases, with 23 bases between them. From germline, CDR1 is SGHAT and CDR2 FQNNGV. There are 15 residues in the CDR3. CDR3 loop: CASSSVKGAKAGYTF. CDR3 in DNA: TGTGCCAGCAGCTCGGTAAAGGGCGCGAAAGCAGGGTACACCTTC.

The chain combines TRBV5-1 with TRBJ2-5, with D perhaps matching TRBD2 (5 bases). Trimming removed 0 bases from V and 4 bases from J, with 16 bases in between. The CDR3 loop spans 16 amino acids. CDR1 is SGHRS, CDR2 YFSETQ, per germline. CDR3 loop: CASSLGGSAGGETQYF. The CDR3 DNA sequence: TGCGCCAGCAGCTTGGGAGGTTCCGCGGGTGGAGAGACCCAGTACTTC.

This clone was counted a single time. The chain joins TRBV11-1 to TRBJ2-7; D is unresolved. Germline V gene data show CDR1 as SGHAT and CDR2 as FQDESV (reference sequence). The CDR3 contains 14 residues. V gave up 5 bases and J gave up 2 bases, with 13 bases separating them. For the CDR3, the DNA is TGTGCCAGCAGCAGGCGCCGGCCCCCCTACGAGCAGTACTTC. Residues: CASSRRRPPYEQYF.

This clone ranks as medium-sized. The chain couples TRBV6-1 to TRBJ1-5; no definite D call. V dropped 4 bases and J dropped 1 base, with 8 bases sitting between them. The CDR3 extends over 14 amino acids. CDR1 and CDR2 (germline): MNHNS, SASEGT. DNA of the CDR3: TGTGCCAGCAGTGTTCAGTCGAGCAATCAGCCCCAGCATTTT. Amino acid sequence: CASSVQSSNQPQHF.

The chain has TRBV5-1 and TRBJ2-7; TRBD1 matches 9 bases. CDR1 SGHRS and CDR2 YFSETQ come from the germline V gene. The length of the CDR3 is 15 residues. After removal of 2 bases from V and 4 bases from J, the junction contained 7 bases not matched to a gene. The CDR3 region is CASSLNPGQGYEQYF. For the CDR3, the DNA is TGCGCCAGCAGCTTAAACCCGGGACAGGGATACGAGCAGTACTTC.

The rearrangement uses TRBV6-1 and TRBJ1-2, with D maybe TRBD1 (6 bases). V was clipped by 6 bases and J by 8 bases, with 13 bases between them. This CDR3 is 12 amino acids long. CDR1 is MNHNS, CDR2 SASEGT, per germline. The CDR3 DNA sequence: TGTGCCAGCAGGTACAGGGAAATGGGCTACACCTTC. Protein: CASRYREMGYTF.

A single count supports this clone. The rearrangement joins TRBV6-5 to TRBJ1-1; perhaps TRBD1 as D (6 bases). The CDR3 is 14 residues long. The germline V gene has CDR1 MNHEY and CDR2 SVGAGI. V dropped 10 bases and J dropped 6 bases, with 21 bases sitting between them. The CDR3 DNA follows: TGTGCCATCAGAACAACAGGGATCGCGGCTGAAGCTTTCTTT. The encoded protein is CAIRTTGIAAEAFF.

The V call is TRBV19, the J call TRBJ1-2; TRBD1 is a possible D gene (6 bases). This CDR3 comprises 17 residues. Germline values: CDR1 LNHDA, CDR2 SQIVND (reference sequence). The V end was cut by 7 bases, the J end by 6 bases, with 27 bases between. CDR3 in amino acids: CASTIGGQQLFADGYTF. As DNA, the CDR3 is TGTGCCAGTACCATAGGGGGACAACAGCTATTTGCGGATGGCTACACCTTC. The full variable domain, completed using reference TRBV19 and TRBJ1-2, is DGGITQSPKYLFRKEGQNVTLSCEQNLNHDAMYWYRQDPGQGLRLIYYSQIVNDFQKGDIAEGYSVSREKKESFPLTVTSAQKNPTAFYLCASTIGGQQLFADGYTFGSGTRLTVV.

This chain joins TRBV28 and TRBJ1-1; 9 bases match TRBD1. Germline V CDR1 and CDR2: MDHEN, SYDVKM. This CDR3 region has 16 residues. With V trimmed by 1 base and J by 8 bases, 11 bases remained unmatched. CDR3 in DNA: TGTGCCAGCAGTTTATCTACCGGGACAGGGTTCTTGGAAGCTTTCTTT. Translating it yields CASSLSTGTGFLEAFF. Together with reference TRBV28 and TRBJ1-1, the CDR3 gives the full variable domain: DVKVTQSSRYLVKRTGEKVFLECVQDMDHENMFWYRQDPGLGLRLIYFSYDVKMKEKGDIPEGYSVSREKKERFSLILESASTNQTSMYLCASSLSTGTGFLEAFFGQGTRLTVV.

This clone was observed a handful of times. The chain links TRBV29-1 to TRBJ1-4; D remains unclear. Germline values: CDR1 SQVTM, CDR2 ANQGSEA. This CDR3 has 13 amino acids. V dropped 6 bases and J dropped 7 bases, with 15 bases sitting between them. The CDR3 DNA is TGCAGCGTGCAGGTCCTCGCCGGTGAAAAACTGTTTTTT. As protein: CSVQVLAGEKLFF.

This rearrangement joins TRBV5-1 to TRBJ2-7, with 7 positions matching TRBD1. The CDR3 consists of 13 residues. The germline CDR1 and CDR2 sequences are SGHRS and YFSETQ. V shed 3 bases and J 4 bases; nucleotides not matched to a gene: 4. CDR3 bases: TGCGCCAGCAGCTGGGACAGCCGTTACGAGCAGTACTTC. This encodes CASSWDSRYEQYF.

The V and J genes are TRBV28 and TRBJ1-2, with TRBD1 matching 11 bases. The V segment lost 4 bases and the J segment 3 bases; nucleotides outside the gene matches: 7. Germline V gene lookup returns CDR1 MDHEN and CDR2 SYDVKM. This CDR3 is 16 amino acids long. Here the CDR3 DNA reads TGTGCCAGCAGTTACTCCGGGACAGGGGGGGACTATGGCTACACCTTC. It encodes CASSYSGTGGDYGYTF.

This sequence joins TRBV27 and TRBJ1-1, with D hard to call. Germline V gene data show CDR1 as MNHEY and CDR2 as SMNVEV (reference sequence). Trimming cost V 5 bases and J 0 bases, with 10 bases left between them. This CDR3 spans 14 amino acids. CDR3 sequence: CASSSSWMNTEAFF. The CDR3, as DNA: TGTGCCAGCAGTAGTTCTTGGATGAACACTGAAGCTTTCTTT.

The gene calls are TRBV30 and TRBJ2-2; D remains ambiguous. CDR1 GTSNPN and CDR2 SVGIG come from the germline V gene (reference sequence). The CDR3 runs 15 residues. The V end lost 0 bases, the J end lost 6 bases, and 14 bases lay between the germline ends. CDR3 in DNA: TGTGCCTGGAGTGTAGGTTCTGGGGTGGCCGGGGAGCTGTTTTTT. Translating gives CAWSVGSGVAGELFF.

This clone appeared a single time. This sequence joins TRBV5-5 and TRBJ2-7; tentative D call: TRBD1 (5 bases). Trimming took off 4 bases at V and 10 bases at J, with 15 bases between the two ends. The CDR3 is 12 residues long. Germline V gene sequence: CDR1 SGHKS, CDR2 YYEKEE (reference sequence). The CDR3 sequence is CASSDSLTEQYF. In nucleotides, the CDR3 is TGTGCCAGCAGCGACAGCTTAACGGAACAGTACTTC.

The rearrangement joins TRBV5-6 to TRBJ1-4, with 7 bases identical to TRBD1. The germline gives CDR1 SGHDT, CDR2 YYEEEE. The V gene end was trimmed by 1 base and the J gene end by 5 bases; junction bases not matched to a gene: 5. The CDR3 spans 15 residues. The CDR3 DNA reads TGTGCCAGCAGCTTGCGACAGGGTTCGAATGAAAAACTGTTTTTT. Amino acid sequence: CASSLRQGSNEKLFF. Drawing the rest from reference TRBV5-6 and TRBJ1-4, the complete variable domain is DAGVTQSPTHLIKTRGQQVTLRCSPKSGHDTVSWYQQALGQGPQFIFQYYEEEERQRGNFPDRFSGHQFPNYSSELNVNALLLGDSALYLCASSLRQGSNEKLFFGSGTQLSVL.

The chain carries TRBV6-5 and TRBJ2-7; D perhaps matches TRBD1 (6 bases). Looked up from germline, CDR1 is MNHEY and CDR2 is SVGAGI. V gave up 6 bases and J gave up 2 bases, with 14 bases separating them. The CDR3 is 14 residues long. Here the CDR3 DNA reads TGTGCCAGCAGACCGGGACAAGGTCCCTACGAGCAGTACTTC. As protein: CASRPGQGPYEQYF.

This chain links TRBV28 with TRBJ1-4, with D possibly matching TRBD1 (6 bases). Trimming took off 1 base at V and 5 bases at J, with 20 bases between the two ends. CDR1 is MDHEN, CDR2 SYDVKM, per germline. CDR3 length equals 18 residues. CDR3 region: CASSLFDPKAGENEKLFF. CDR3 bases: TGTGCCAGCAGTTTATTTGATCCCAAGGCAGGGGAGAATGAAAAACTGTTTTTT.

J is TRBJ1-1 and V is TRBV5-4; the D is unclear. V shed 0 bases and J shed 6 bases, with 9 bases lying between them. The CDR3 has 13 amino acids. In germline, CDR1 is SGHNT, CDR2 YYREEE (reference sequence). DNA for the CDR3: TGTGCCAGCAGCTTGGGCGGCACCCCTGAAGCTTTCTTT. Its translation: CASSLGGTPEAFF. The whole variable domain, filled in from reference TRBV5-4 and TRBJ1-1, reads ETGVTQSPTHLIKTRGQQVTLRCSSQSGHNTVSWYQQALGQGPQFIFQYYREEENGRGNFPPRFSGLQFPNYSSELNVNALELDDSALYLCASSLGGTPEAFFGQGTRLTVV.

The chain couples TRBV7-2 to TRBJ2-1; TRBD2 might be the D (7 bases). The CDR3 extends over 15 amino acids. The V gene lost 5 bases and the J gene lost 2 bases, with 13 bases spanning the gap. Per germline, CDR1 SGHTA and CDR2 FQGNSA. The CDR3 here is CASSPKGGPYNEQFF. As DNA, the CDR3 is TGTGCCAGCAGCCCCAAGGGGGGGCCCTACAATGAGCAGTTCTTC.

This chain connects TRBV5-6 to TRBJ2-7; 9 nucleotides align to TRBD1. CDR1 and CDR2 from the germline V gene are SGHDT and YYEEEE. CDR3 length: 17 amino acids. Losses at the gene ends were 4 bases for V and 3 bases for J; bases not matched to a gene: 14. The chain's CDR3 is CASSPTQGAKGNYEQYF. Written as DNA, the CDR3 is TGTGCCAGCAGCCCGACACAGGGGGCAAAGGGAAACTACGAGCAGTACTTC.